These 30 T cell receptor beta chains came from one sample sequenced in a study of CD4 T cells in relation to SARS-CoV-2 and coronaviruses. Unexposed donor CD4+ T cells date from about 2011-2018, before the COVID-19 pandemic. After about 11 days of culture, CD4+ T cells were isolated. Their specific antigens are unknown. The assay was immunoSEQ multiplex PCR, and TCRdb's table has in-frame clones only and misses some. The table records 15,000 to 25,000 clones, about three quarters of them present only once. The sample consisted of CD4+ T cells from PBMCs, cultured in vitro. These receptors originate from a human donor in good health.

In this sample, this clone turned up a few times. V usage is TRBV7-3 and J usage is TRBJ2-2; possibly TRBD2 for D (6 bases). The CDR3 runs 13 residues. Germline-derived CDR1 and CDR2 are SGHTA and FQGTGA. V shed 5 bases and J shed 11 bases, with 15 bases lying between them. The CDR3 reads CASSPGLSPELFF. DNA for the CDR3: TGTGCCAGCAGCCCGGGACTCTCCCCTGAGCTGTTTTTT.

The chain links TRBV29-1 to TRBJ1-4; D unresolved. The CDR3 contains 13 residues. Per the germline V gene, CDR1 is SQVTM and CDR2 is ANQGSEA. Trimming took off 4 bases at V and 8 bases at J, with 14 bases between the two ends. The CDR3 DNA follows: TGCAGCGTTGGGCCGGGGTCCGGGGAAAAACTGTTTTTT. Amino acid sequence: CSVGPGSGEKLFF. Filled out from reference TRBV29-1 and TRBJ1-4, the complete variable domain reads SAVISQKPSRDICQRGTSLTIQCQVDSQVTMMFWYRQQPGQSLTLIATANQGSEATYESGFVIDKFPISRPNLTFSTLTVSNMSPEDSSIYLCSVGPGSGEKLFFGSGTQLSVL.

The rearrangement uses TRBV19 and TRBJ1-5, with a possible D match to TRBD1 (6 bases). Germline loops: CDR1 LNHDA, CDR2 SQIVND (reference sequence). This CDR3 is built from 14 residues. V was pared by 7 bases and J by 3 bases, with 13 bases between. The CDR3 sequence is CASTGTGNNQPQHF. The CDR3 nucleotides read TGTGCCAGTACTGGAACAGGGAACAATCAGCCCCAGCATTTT.

The genes are TRBV9 and TRBJ2-1; 8 bases map to TRBD1. Losses at the gene ends were 3 bases for V and 0 bases for J; bases not matched to a gene: 2. Germline V gives CDR1 SGDLS, CDR2 YYNGEE. The CDR3 totals 15 residues. The CDR3 spells CASSDGTGSYNEQFF. DNA for the CDR3: TGTGCCAGCAGCGACGGGACAGGCTCCTACAATGAGCAGTTCTTC.

The chain couples TRBV5-1 to TRBJ1-1, with D hard to call. The length of the CDR3 is 13 residues. Germline CDR1 and CDR2: SGHRS and YFSETQ. The V end lost 4 bases, the J end lost 1 base, and 8 bases lay between the germline ends. The CDR3 spells CASSLRENTEAFF. CDR3 bases: TGCGCCAGCAGCCTACGGGAGAACACTGAAGCTTTCTTT. Full variable domain (rest looked up from reference TRBV5-1 and TRBJ1-1): KAGVTQTPRYLIKTRGQQVTLSCSPISGHRSVSWYQQTPGQGLQFLFEYFSETQRNKGNFPGRFSGRQFSNSRSEMNVSTLELGDSALYLCASSLRENTEAFFGQGTRLTVV.

This clone occurred a few times. The genes are TRBV9 and TRBJ2-2; 7 nucleotides match TRBD2. With V trimmed by 5 bases and J by 5 bases, 6 bases remained unmatched. CDR1 is SGDLS, CDR2 YYNGEE, per germline. The CDR3 has 14 residues. The CDR3 reads CASRGGGGTGELFF. CDR3 in DNA: TGTGCCAGCAGGGGAGGCGGGGGAACCGGGGAGCTGTTTTTT.

The genes are TRBV10-3 and TRBJ2-2; TRBD1 or TRBD2 may be the D gene (5 bases each). Germline V gene data show CDR1 as ENHRY and CDR2 as SYGVKD. With 4 bases removed from V and 3 bases from J, the gap between germline ends came to 9 bases. The CDR3 has 14 residues. In DNA, the CDR3 is TGTGCCATCAGTGCAGGGCGGGACACCGGGGAGCTGTTTTTT. Translated, it gives CAISAGRDTGELFF.

V and J are TRBV7-2 and TRBJ2-1; 9 positions match TRBD1. The CDR3 consists of 17 residues. V lost 4 bases, J lost 3 bases, and 10 bases stayed unmatched. Looked up from germline, CDR1 is SGHTA and CDR2 is FQGNSA. The CDR3 loop is CASSSLFGTGYYNEQFF. CDR3 nucleotide sequence: TGTGCCAGCAGCTCCCTATTTGGGACAGGGTACTACAATGAGCAGTTCTTC.

The chain links TRBV5-1 to TRBJ2-3, with 15 bases fitting TRBD2. Germline CDR1 SGHRS, CDR2 YFSETQ. CDR3 length: 17 amino acids. V dropped 5 bases and J dropped 4; count of bases not matched to a gene: 8. CDR3 DNA sequence: TGCGCCAGCAGTCGGACTAGCGGGGGGGCCTTTCCAGATACGCAGTATTTT. It encodes CASSRTSGGAFPDTQYF.

This chain uses TRBV7-2 with TRBJ1-2; TRBD1 is a possible D gene (5 bases). CDR1 SGHTA and CDR2 FQGNSA come from the germline V gene. The CDR3 is 12 amino acids. V was cut by 5 bases and J by 8 bases, with 12 bases left in between. The DNA for the CDR3 is TGTGCCAGCAGCATCAGGGCAAACGGCTACACCTTC. Encoded protein: CASSIRANGYTF.

The chain is built from TRBV30 and TRBJ1-1; D not certain. The CDR3 is 13 residues long. V was cut by 0 bases and J by 4 bases, with 9 bases left in between. The germline V gene encodes CDR1 GTSNPN and CDR2 SVGIG (reference sequence). The CDR3 DNA reads TGTGCCTGGAGTGTAATTGGGCCCACTGAAGCTTTCTTT. Protein sequence: CAWSVIGPTEAFF.

The rearrangement uses TRBV7-9 and TRBJ2-7; a weak D match, TRBD1 (6 bases). Germline CDR1 and CDR2: SEHNR and FQNEAQ (reference sequence). The ends were cut back, 3 bases at V and 2 bases at J, with 8 bases in the middle. There are 13 residues in the CDR3. CDR3 loop: CASSFQGPYEQYF. The CDR3 nucleotides read TGTGCCAGCAGCTTCCAGGGGCCCTACGAGCAGTACTTC.

The chain is built from TRBV25-1 and TRBJ2-3; 8 bases are a match to TRBD2. The CDR3 is 14 residues long. Trimming removed 5 bases from V and 5 bases from J; junction bases left unmatched: 6. In germline, CDR1 is MGHDK, CDR2 SYGVNS. The CDR3: CASSQAGVEDTQYF. CDR3 bases: TGTGCCAGCAGTCAAGCGGGAGTTGAAGATACGCAGTATTTT. Full variable domain (rest looked up from reference TRBV25-1 and TRBJ2-3): EADIYQTPRYLVIGTGKKITLECSQTMGHDKMYWYQQDPGMELHLIHYSYGVNSTEKGDLSSESTVSRIRTEHFPLTLESARPSHTSQYLCASSQAGVEDTQYFGPGTRLTVL.

A few counts support this clone. This rearrangement joins TRBV28 to TRBJ2-7; a possible D gene is TRBD1 (5 bases). The CDR3 spans 11 residues. V lost 7 bases, J lost 4 bases, and 8 bases lay in between. CDR1 MDHEN and CDR2 SYDVKM come from the germline V gene. The CDR3 nucleotides read TGTGCCAGCACCTCAGGGTACGAGCAGTACTTC. Encoded protein: CASTSGYEQYF.

The chain joins TRBV13 to TRBJ1-1; 11 bases line up with TRBD1. The CDR3 consists of 16 residues. V trimming: 5 bases; J trimming: 6 bases; junction bases outside the gene matches: 11. Germline V lookup: CDR1 PRHDT, CDR2 FYEKMQ (reference sequence). CDR3 nucleotides: TGTGCCAGCAGCAACGGACAGGGGGCGGGGCTGTCTGAAGCTTTCTTT. The encoded protein is CASSNGQGAGLSEAFF.

The rearrangement joins TRBV18 to TRBJ1-2, with 7 bases that match TRBD1. Trimming took 0 bases from V and 4 from J; bases not matched to a gene: 5. The germline gives CDR1 KGHSH, CDR2 LQKENI. The CDR3 is 15 residues long. The CDR3 loop reads CASSPPTQGGYGYTF. The CDR3 nucleotides read TGTGCCAGCTCACCACCGACCCAGGGGGGCTATGGCTACACCTTC. The entire variable domain, with the rest obtained from reference TRBV18 and TRBJ1-2, is as follows: NAGVMQNPRHLVRRRGQEARLRCSPMKGHSHVYWYRQLPEEGLKFMVYLQKENIIDESGMPKERFSAEFPKEGPSILRIQQVVRGDSAAYFCASSPPTQGGYGYTFGSGTRLTVV.

The chain joins TRBV7-2 to TRBJ1-5; no clear D. Trimming stripped 2 bases from V and 1 base from J, with 12 bases between. This CDR3 is 16 amino acids long. Germline V gene sequence: CDR1 SGHTA, CDR2 FQGNSA. CDR3 DNA sequence: TGTGCCAGCAGCTTATTGGCAGGTTCGAGCAATCAGCCCCAGCATTTT. Protein: CASSLLAGSSNQPQHF.

This chain connects TRBV30 to TRBJ2-7; 16 nucleotides match TRBD2. Germline V gives CDR1 GTSNPN, CDR2 SVGIG (reference sequence). J lost 6 bases, V lost 4 bases, and 6 bases had no gene match. This CDR3 spans 15 amino acids. Here the CDR3 reads CAWTIGTSGRGEQYF. As DNA, the CDR3 is TGTGCCTGGACCATCGGGACTAGCGGGAGGGGCGAGCAGTACTTC.

The V gene is TRBV18, the J gene TRBJ2-5; the D is unclear. V was trimmed by 2 bases and J by 0 bases, leaving 10 bases between them. This CDR3 has 15 residues. Germline loops: CDR1 KGHSH, CDR2 LQKENI. CDR3 nucleotides: TGTGCCAGCTCACCATCTCTCACAGACCAAGAGACCCAGTACTTC. It codes for CASSPSLTDQETQYF.

The chain couples TRBV14 to TRBJ2-7; 9 positions match TRBD1. Germline V gene data show CDR1 as SGHDN and CDR2 as FVKESK. The CDR3 has 15 residues. With V trimmed by 2 bases and J by 3 bases, 5 bases remained unmatched. CDR3 in amino acids: CASSQKLGQGYEQYF. CDR3 coding DNA: TGTGCCAGCAGCCAAAAGTTGGGACAGGGCTACGAGCAGTACTTC.

This chain joins TRBV9 and TRBJ1-4; D may be TRBD1 (6 bases). From germline, CDR1 is SGDLS and CDR2 YYNGEE. This CDR3 has 15 residues. The germline V and J ends were trimmed by 4 bases and 5 bases, with 15 bases remaining between them. The CDR3 bases are TGTGCCAGCAGCCCTGGGGGGCACTCGAATGAAAAACTGTTTTTT. It specifies CASSPGGHSNEKLFF.

The gene calls are TRBV4-1 and TRBJ2-1; 7 nucleotides align to TRBD2. Germline CDR1 is MGHRA and CDR2 is YSYEKL. This CDR3 is built from 18 residues. The V gene end was trimmed by 6 bases and the J gene end by 1 base; junction bases not matched to a gene: 15. As DNA, the CDR3 is TGCGCCAGCAGTCCCAGTACCATCCCGGGGGGATCCTACAATGAGCAGTTCTTC. Protein: CASSPSTIPGGSYNEQFF.

The V gene is TRBV6-5, the J gene TRBJ1-3; 8 bases map to TRBD1. CDR3 size: 14 residues. The V gene's germline CDR1 is MNHEY and CDR2 SVGAGI. The J segment lost 4 bases and the V segment lost 8 bases, leaving 7 bases of the junction unmatched. CDR3 coding DNA: TGTGCCAGCGGACAGGGAATAAGAGGAAACACCATATATTTT. Protein product: CASGQGIRGNTIYF.

This clone was counted a few times. The chain carries TRBV5-5 and TRBJ2-7; D is ambiguous. In germline, CDR1 is SGHKS, CDR2 YYEKEE (reference sequence). With 4 bases removed from V and 7 bases from J, the gap between germline ends came to 12 bases. This CDR3 comprises 12 residues. This CDR3 is CASSLAVGEQYF. CDR3 nucleotide sequence: TGTGCCAGCAGCCTCGCGGTAGGTGAGCAGTACTTC.

The chain recombines TRBV6-6 with TRBJ2-6, with a possible D match to TRBD1 (5 bases). V was clipped by 5 bases and J by 5 bases, with 13 bases between them. CDR1 is MNHNY, CDR2 SVGAGI, per germline (reference sequence). CDR3 size: 15 residues. This chain's CDR3 is CASSPGHGWANVLTF. CDR3 sequence (DNA): TGTGCCAGCAGTCCCGGACACGGCTGGGCCAACGTCCTGACTTTC.

This rearrangement joins TRBV2 to TRBJ2-7; 11 bases match TRBD1. From germline, CDR1 is SNHLY and CDR2 FYNNEI. Trimming at V came to 4 bases and at J to 6 bases, leaving 11 bases not matched to a gene. There are 16 residues in the CDR3. CDR3 amino acids: CASSGGGQGVSGEQYF. As DNA, the CDR3 is TGTGCCAGCAGTGGCGGGGGACAGGGGGTGTCCGGCGAGCAGTACTTC. Variable domain in full (rest from reference TRBV2 and TRBJ2-7): EPEVTQTPSHQVTQMGQEVILRCVPISNHLYFYWYRQILGQKVEFLVSFYNNEISEKSEIFDDQFSVERPDGSNFTLKIRSTKLEDSAMYFCASSGGGQGVSGEQYFGPGTRLTVT.

The chain recombines TRBV29-1 with TRBJ2-3, with D perhaps matching TRBD1 (5 bases). Germline lookup yields CDR1 SQVTM and CDR2 ANQGSEA. The CDR3 consists of 13 residues. V was shortened by 1 base and J by 4 bases, with 9 bases between the two germline ends. The CDR3 bases are TGCAGCGTTGAAGTGGGGCGCGCAGATACGCAGTATTTT. Translated: CSVEVGRADTQYF.

The V and J genes are TRBV12-5 and TRBJ2-7; D remains unclear. The CDR3 is 12 amino acids. The germline CDR1 and CDR2 sequences are LGHNT and FRNRAP. Trimming cost V 1 base and J 5 bases, with 6 bases left between them. CDR3 in amino acids: CASGLGKNEQYF. In DNA form, the CDR3 reads TGTGCTAGTGGTTTGGGTAAAAACGAGCAGTACTTC.

Only a few counts were recorded for this clone. The chain employs TRBV11-2 and TRBJ1-2, with D unresolved. V dropped 4 bases and J dropped 4 bases, with 16 bases sitting between them. CDR1 is SGHAT and CDR2 is FQNNGV in the germline V gene. The CDR3 is 15 amino acids. The CDR3 region is CASSYSQAGVYGYTF. As DNA, the CDR3 is TGTGCCAGCAGCTATAGCCAGGCAGGAGTCTATGGCTACACCTTC.

J is TRBJ1-2 and V is TRBV7-8; TRBD1 aligns across 10 bases. Germline V lookup: CDR1 SGHVS, CDR2 FQNEAQ. V shed 2 bases, J shed 5 bases, and the junction held 23 bases outside the gene matches. The CDR3 is 21 amino acids. This chain's CDR3 is CASSLRPRPESRQGARYGYTF. CDR3 in DNA: TGTGCCAGCAGCTTACGGCCCCGGCCGGAGTCTCGACAGGGGGCTAGGTATGGCTACACCTTC.